This TCR beta chain was profiled in a study of cytomegalovirus exposure and HLA in healthy donors. Study-level points and caveats: Among TCR sequences, most were rare, though some public TCRs appeared in many donors. In vitro data verified a few CMV-associated chains as specific for CMV antigens. Listed as cytomegalovirus-associated were 150 or so TCR beta chains.

Clones were read by immunoSEQ multiplex PCR, and TCRdb kept only the in-frame ones, dropping some. The repertoire holds some 210,000 clones, with around four fifths as singletons. In this sample, this clone turned up once. Its antigen is as yet unknown. A roughly 120-subject validation cohort, separate from the approximately 670-subject first cohort, supplied the donors. This CDR3 comprises 16 residues. This receptor was taken from a woman aged 18-35 years in good health and CMV-seronegative. The rearrangement joins TRBV23-1 to TRBJ2-7; perhaps TRBD1 as D (6 bases). TRBV23-1 is filed as an ORF, its function uncertain. Sample: PBMCs. CDR3 protein: CALDSLRSDSFYEQYF. CDR3 sequence (DNA): TGCGCGCTAGACAGCCTCCGATCGGACAGTTTCTACGAGCAGTACTTC.